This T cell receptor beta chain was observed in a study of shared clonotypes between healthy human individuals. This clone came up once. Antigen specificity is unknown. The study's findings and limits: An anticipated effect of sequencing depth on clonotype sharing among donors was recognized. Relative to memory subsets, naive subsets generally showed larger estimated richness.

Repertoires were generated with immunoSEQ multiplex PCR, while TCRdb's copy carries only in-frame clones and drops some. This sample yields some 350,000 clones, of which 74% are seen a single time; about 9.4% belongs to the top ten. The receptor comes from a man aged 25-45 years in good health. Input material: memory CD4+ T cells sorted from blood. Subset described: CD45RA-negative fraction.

Written as DNA, the CDR3 is TGTGCCAGCAGCCTCACCAGGACTAGCGGTTACGAGCAGTACTTC. Encoded protein: CASSLTRTSGYEQYF. This chain uses TRBV7-8 with TRBJ2-7, with 10 bases aligning to TRBD2. Germline CDR1 is SGHVS and CDR2 is FQNEAQ. The ends lost 5 bases at V and 4 bases at J; junction bases unmatched: 8. This CDR3 is built from 15 residues.